Listed below are T cell receptor beta chains from one sample, sequenced in a study of blood T cells in healthy people across ages. TCRdb re-called the 5' RACE reads with MiXCR, one entry per CDR3 protein. The table has 800,000 to 1,000,000 distinct CDR3 sequences, 45% to 50% seen once. Sequencing input: blood. The receptors stem from a man between 25 and 39 years old in good health. CDR3s include the opening cysteine and the closing phenylalanine or tryptophan. Fields, in order: D gene, V gene, clone size, J gene, CDR3 DNA, CDR3 protein. The D gene is left open where the match is weak. Size values are once, few and many counts, or a class for expanded clones, and some rows have none.

TRBD2,TRBV28,.,TRBJ2-1,TGTGCCAGCAGCAAAATAACTAGCGGGGGTTTGTATGAGCAGTTCTTC,CASSKITSGGLYEQFF
TRBD1,TRBV27,few,TRBJ2-7,TGTGCCAGCAGTTTATCGATGCAGGGGGTGGACGAGCAGTACTTC,CASSLSMQGVDEQYF
TRBD1,TRBV12-5,few,TRBJ2-1,TGTGCTAGTGGTTTTGGGACAGAAGCATACAATGAGCAGTTCTTC,CASGFGTEAYNEQFF
.,TRBV9,many,TRBJ2-3,TGTGCCAGCAGCGTAGGGACGGTTCACACAGATACGCAGTATTTT,CASSVGTVHTDTQYF
.,TRBV5-1,.,TRBJ2-1,TGCGCCAGCAGCTTGGAGACCGGCTATGAGCAGTTCTTC,CASSLETGYEQFF
.,TRBV11-1,.,TRBJ2-6,TGTGCCAGCAGCCACGGACGAGGCGGGGCCAACGTCCTGACTTTC,CASSHGRGGANVLTF
.,TRBV4-2,.,TRBJ2-2,TGTGCCAGCAGCCAAGAAGGCAATTCGAACACCGGGGAGCTGTTTTTT,CASSQEGNSNTGELFF
TRBD2,TRBV2,.,TRBJ2-1,TGTGCCAGCAGTGAAGAAGCGGGAGGGACCTACAATGAGCAGTTCTTC,CASSEEAGGTYNEQFF
TRBD1,TRBV4-1,.,TRBJ1-4,TGCGCCAGCAGCCAAGATCAGTCGGACAGGGCCAATGAAAAACTGTTTTTT,CASSQDQSDRANEKLFF
.,TRBV10-3,.,TRBJ1-1,TGTGCCATAGGACGAGGGACTGAAGCTTTCTTT,CAIGRGTEAFF
.,TRBV11-2,.,TRBJ1-1,TGTGCCAGCAGCCCGCGGGTAGGACACACTGAAGCTTTCTTT,CASSPRVGHTEAFF
TRBD2,TRBV27,few,TRBJ2-7,TGTGCCAGCAGTTCACTAGCGGGGTTCTCCTACGAGCAGTACTTC,CASSSLAGFSYEQYF
.,TRBV20-1,few,TRBJ2-7,TGCAGTGCTATACGAGGTTCAAGGGACGAGCAGTACTTC,CSAIRGSRDEQYF
.,TRBV27,many,TRBJ2-5,TGTGCCAGCAGCAAACAGGGTCGGGAGACCCAGTACTTC,CASSKQGRETQYF
.,TRBV20-1,few,TRBJ2-7,TGCAGTGCTAGAGATCACGCAGGTGGGACCTACGAGCAGTACTTC,CSARDHAGGTYEQYF
TRBD2,TRBV3-1,few,TRBJ2-3,TGTGCCAGCAGCCATGATACTAGCGGGGTCACAGATACGCAGTATTTT,CASSHDTSGVTDTQYF
.,TRBV20-1,few,TRBJ1-5,TGCAGTGCGATTAGTGACACAAAAGACAATCAGCCCCAGCATTTT,CSAISDTKDNQPQHF
.,TRBV12-3/TRBV12-4,few,TRBJ2-3,TGTGCCAGCAGTTTAGACCTTTCCCCCACAGATACGCAGTATTTT,CASSLDLSPTDTQYF
TRBD2,TRBV11-1,.,TRBJ2-5,TGTGCCAGCAGCTTAGCCGGGGGGGCGGGAGAGACCCAGTACTTC,CASSLAGGAGETQYF
.,TRBV29-1,.,TRBJ1-5,TGCAGCGTTGGGGGGGAAGACAATCAGCCCCAGCATTTT,CSVGGEDNQPQHF
.,TRBV7-2,.,TRBJ2-5,TGTGCCAGCAGCGAGCGGCTCCCTGAGCAGTACTTC,CASSERLPEQYF
.,TRBV7-9,once,TRBJ1-1,TGTGCCACCTTGGCCAAGCAGATAAGCGAAGCTTTCTTT,CATLAKQISEAFF
TRBD2,TRBV4-2,many,TRBJ2-7,TGTGCCAGCAGCCAAGGTTTGGGGGGGTACGAGCAGTACTTC,CASSQGLGGYEQYF
.,TRBV5-1,.,TRBJ2-1,TGCGCCAGCAGCGCGATAGACAGTTCCAGGGGTGAGCAGTTCTTC,CASSAIDSSRGEQFF
TRBD2,TRBV3-1,.,TRBJ2-1,TGTGCCAGCAGCCACCGCACGGGGGGACTAGCGAGTGCCGGAGAGCAGTTCTTC,CASSHRTGGLASAGEQFF
.,TRBV6-6,.,TRBJ2-7,TGTGCCAGCAGTCAACAGGGAAAAAGGCACGAGCAGTACTTC,CASSQQGKRHEQYF